A single sample is the source of the 5 T cell receptor beta chains below, sequenced in a study of blood T cell repertoires in COVID-19. Method: immunoSEQ multiplex PCR; TCRdb's copy keeps in-frame clones and lacks some. The profile shows around 190,000 clones, approximately 73% of them singletons. Specimen: PBMCs or T cells enriched from blood (not recorded which). The source of these receptors is a woman between 50 and 59 years old with acute COVID-19.

V is TRBV19 and J is TRBJ1-4, with a weak D call TRBD1 (5 bases). Trimming cost V 5 bases and J 0 bases, with 10 bases left between them. The CDR3 is 15 amino acids. Germline CDR1 LNHDA, CDR2 SQIVND (reference sequence). The chain's CDR3 is CASSARGATNEKLFF. CDR3 in DNA: TGTGCCAGTAGTGCCCGGGGGGCAACTAATGAAAAACTGTTTTTT. Variable domain in full (rest from reference TRBV19 and TRBJ1-4): DGGITQSPKYLFRKEGQNVTLSCEQNLNHDAMYWYRQDPGQGLRLIYYSQIVNDFQKGDIAEGYSVSREKKESFPLTVTSAQKNPTAFYLCASSARGATNEKLFFGSGTQLSVL.

The rearrangement links TRBV2 to TRBJ2-7; 7 positions agree with TRBD1. The V segment lost 6 bases and the J segment 4 bases; nucleotides outside the gene matches: 9. The CDR3 contains 14 residues. Germline CDR1 SNHLY, CDR2 FYNNEI. CDR3 sequence: CASSRTTGSYEQYV. DNA for the CDR3: TGTGCCAGCAGCCGAACGACAGGGAGTTACGAGCAGTACGTC.

V and J are TRBV7-9 and TRBJ2-5; a weak D match, TRBD1 (6 bases). V lost 4 bases and J lost 2, with 11 bases in between. CDR1 and CDR2 (germline): SEHNR, FQNEAQ (reference sequence). The CDR3 contains 14 residues. Here the CDR3 DNA reads TGTGCCAGCAGCTCCGCGGACAGTCAAGAGACCCAGTACTTC. Encoded protein: CASSSADSQETQYF.

J is TRBJ1-2 and V is TRBV23-1, with TRBD1 identical over 8 bases. TRBV23-1 is classed as an ORF, of uncertain function. With 10 bases clipped from V and 6 bases from J, the junction kept 16 bases outside the gene matches. There are 15 residues in the CDR3. The CDR3 reads CAIGHGNRGINGYTF. In DNA, the CDR3 is TGCGCCATCGGCCATGGTAACAGGGGGATAAATGGCTACACCTTC.

This clone came up many times. This chain connects TRBV7-2 to TRBJ1-3; D is perhaps TRBD1 (5 bases). The V end was cut by 5 bases, the J end by 0 bases, with 17 bases between. Per germline, CDR1 SGHTA and CDR2 FQGNSA. The CDR3 consists of 17 residues. The CDR3 spells CASSPRLGGASGNTIYF. CDR3 nucleotides: TGTGCCAGCAGCCCACGCCTCGGGGGTGCCTCTGGAAACACCATATATTTT.